Below are 19 T cell receptor beta chains sequenced from a single sample in a study of cytomegalovirus exposure and HLA in healthy donors. Generated by immunoSEQ multiplex PCR, the TCRdb table keeps only in-frame clones and is missing some. The data contain more than 300,000 clones, more than 80% of them singletons. The sequenced sample was PBMCs. Receptor source: a woman aged 18-29 years in good health and CMV-seronegative.

V is TRBV30 and J is TRBJ1-4; no firm D call. This CDR3 has 13 amino acids. The V gene's germline CDR1 is GTSNPN and CDR2 SVGIG (reference sequence). V was clipped by 0 bases and J by 5 bases, with 7 bases between them. The CDR3 region has the DNA TGTGCCTGGAGTGTACGAGAAAATGAAAAACTGTTTTTT. Its translation is CAWSVRENEKLFF.

The V and J genes are TRBV28 and TRBJ1-3, with 8 bases matching TRBD1. The CDR3 covers 15 residues. In germline, CDR1 is MDHEN, CDR2 SYDVKM. Trimming at V came to 5 bases and at J to 0 bases, leaving 3 bases not matched to a gene. The CDR3 DNA is TGTGCCAGCAGTCGGGACAGGTACTCTGGAAACACCATATATTTT. Protein product: CASSRDRYSGNTIYF.

This clone was observed once. The J gene is TRBJ2-2, the V gene TRBV28, with 15 bases fitting TRBD2. This CDR3 has 19 amino acids. Germline V CDR1 and CDR2: MDHEN, SYDVKM. The trim removed 6 bases at V and 3 bases at J, leaving 11 bases unmatched. The CDR3 here is CASRPPGLAGGPDTGELFF. The DNA of the CDR3 is TGTGCCAGCAGACCTCCCGGACTAGCGGGAGGGCCGGACACCGGGGAGCTGTTTTTT. The variable domain in full, with the rest retrieved from reference TRBV28 and TRBJ2-2, is DVKVTQSSRYLVKRTGEKVFLECVQDMDHENMFWYRQDPGLGLRLIYFSYDVKMKEKGDIPEGYSVSREKKERFSLILESASTNQTSMYLCASRPPGLAGGPDTGELFFGEGSRLTVL.

The chain links TRBV5-1 to TRBJ2-7; 7 bases map to TRBD2. The V and J ends lost 0 bases and 1 base, in that order; junction bases with no gene match: 7. The CDR3 totals 16 residues. The V gene's germline CDR1 is SGHRS and CDR2 YFSETQ. In DNA form, the CDR3 reads TGCGCCAGCAGCTTGGGGGGAGGGCTGTCTTCCTACGAGCAGTACTTC. Its translation is CASSLGGGLSSYEQYF.

In its sample, this clone was seen a few times. This chain connects TRBV7-2 to TRBJ2-7; 11 nucleotides line up with TRBD2. Germline CDR1 SGHTA, CDR2 FQGNSA. V gave up 4 bases and J gave up 2 bases; unmatched junction bases: 4. The CDR3 covers 15 residues. CDR3 in amino acids: CASSSGLAETYEQYF. The DNA for the CDR3 is TGTGCCAGCAGCTCGGGACTAGCGGAAACCTACGAGCAGTACTTC.

This clone was seen a handful of times. V usage is TRBV27 and J usage is TRBJ1-2; no reliable D call. Germline CDR1 and CDR2: MNHEY and SMNVEV (reference sequence). The ends were cut back, 1 base at V and 5 bases at J, with 8 bases in the middle. The CDR3 is made up of 13 amino acids. The chain's CDR3 is CASSLFAGYGYTF. The CDR3 coding sequence is TGTGCCAGCAGTTTATTTGCAGGATATGGCTACACCTTC.

The V and J genes are TRBV4-2 and TRBJ2-7; 10 bases are a match to TRBD2. The V gene's germline CDR1 is LGHNA and CDR2 YNFKEQ. The CDR3 is made up of 19 amino acids. With V trimmed by 1 base and J by 2 bases, 14 bases remained unmatched. Here the CDR3 DNA reads TGTGCCAGCAGCCAAGGTCCATTATCAGGACTAGCGGAAACCTACGAGCAGTACTTC. Translation: CASSQGPLSGLAETYEQYF.

The chain carries TRBV2 and TRBJ2-1, with TRBD2 identical over 12 bases. The V gene's germline CDR1 is SNHLY and CDR2 FYNNEI. The CDR3 loop spans 17 amino acids. Germline trimming cut 3 bases from V and 2 bases from J; bases unmatched to any gene: 5. As DNA, the CDR3 is TGTGCCAGCAGTGAGCTAGCGGGGGGGGGACCCTACAATGAGCAGTTCTTC. This encodes CASSELAGGGPYNEQFF.

The chain employs TRBV4-2 and TRBJ1-4, with 8 bases that match TRBD1. With V trimmed by 3 bases and J by 5 bases, 8 bases remained unmatched. The CDR3 consists of 16 residues. Per germline, CDR1 LGHNA and CDR2 YNFKEQ. CDR3 protein: CASSQAGQATNEKLFF. The CDR3 DNA reads TGTGCCAGCAGCCAGGCGGGACAGGCGACAAATGAAAAACTGTTTTTT.

J is TRBJ1-2 and V is TRBV5-1, with 7 bases identical to TRBD1. The germline gives CDR1 SGHRS, CDR2 YFSETQ. The ends lost 5 bases at V and 5 bases at J; junction bases unmatched: 3. The CDR3 is 12 residues long. The CDR3 region has the DNA TGCGCCAGCAGTGCACAGGGGTATGGCTACACCTTC. Residues: CASSAQGYGYTF.

This sequence joins TRBV5-4 and TRBJ2-7; 9 bases are a match to TRBD1. The CDR3 has 12 residues. Losses at the gene ends were 4 bases for V and 12 bases for J; bases not matched to a gene: 8. CDR1 is SGHNT, CDR2 YYREEE, per germline (reference sequence). The CDR3 nucleotides are TGTGCCAGCAGCGGGGGACAGGGCAAAGTGTACTTC. Translation gives CASSGGQGKVYF.

The chain carries TRBV13 and TRBJ2-4; a possible D gene is TRBD1 (6 bases). Germline CDR1 and CDR2: PRHDT and FYEKMQ (reference sequence). The V and J ends lost 5 bases and 8 bases respectively, with 13 bases between them. CDR3 length equals 13 residues. The CDR3 spells CASSRDIADIQYF. In DNA form, the CDR3 reads TGTGCCAGCAGCCGGGACATTGCGGACATTCAGTACTTC.

CDR3 in amino acids: CALALSDEQYF. The CDR3 nucleotides are TGTGCCTTAGCCCTTTCTGACGAGCAGTACTTC. J is TRBJ2-7 and V is TRBV30; D unresolved. The CDR3 has 11 residues. V lost 7 bases, J lost 5 bases, and 12 bases lay in between. Germline V gene data show CDR1 as GTSNPN and CDR2 as SVGIG (reference sequence).

This clone has ten or more counts. The chain joins TRBV19 to TRBJ1-5, with a weak D call TRBD1 (5 bases). The germline V and J ends were trimmed by 5 bases and 5 bases, with 19 bases remaining between them. This CDR3 contains 16 residues. Germline V lookup: CDR1 LNHDA, CDR2 SQIVND (reference sequence). The CDR3 nucleotides are TGTGCCAGTAGTTCAGCTACAGGAAGGGTTGATCAGCCCCAGCATTTT. As protein: CASSSATGRVDQPQHF.

V and J are TRBV28 and TRBJ2-7; a weak D match, TRBD2 (6 bases). The CDR3 extends over 14 amino acids. Trimming removed 5 bases at V and 6 bases at J, with 17 bases between. Germline V gene sequence: CDR1 MDHEN, CDR2 SYDVKM. The CDR3 protein is CASSGWDGGSEQYF. The CDR3 DNA reads TGTGCCAGCAGTGGATGGGACGGGGGTTCCGAGCAGTACTTC.

The rearrangement uses TRBV7-6 and TRBJ1-1, with D tentatively TRBD1 (6 bases). This CDR3 has 16 residues. In germline, CDR1 is SGHVS, CDR2 FNYEAQ. V lost 5 bases to trimming and J lost 4 bases, with 20 bases between them. This chain's CDR3 is CASSNYLQGEGTEAFF. DNA of the CDR3: TGTGCCAGCAGCAACTATTTACAGGGAGAAGGCACTGAAGCTTTCTTT.

The J gene is TRBJ2-7, the V gene TRBV7-9, with TRBD1 as a possible D gene (6 bases). V lost 3 bases and J lost 3, with 12 bases in between. The CDR3 totals 14 residues. Germline CDR1 is SEHNR and CDR2 is FQNEAQ (reference sequence). CDR3 nucleotides: TGTGCCAGCAGCTTCCGCCAGGGGTTCTACGAGCAGTACTTC. Protein product: CASSFRQGFYEQYF. The full variable domain, rest sourced from reference TRBV7-9 and TRBJ2-7, is DTGVSQNPRHKITKRGQNVTFRCDPISEHNRLYWYRQTLGQGPEFLTYFQNEAQLEKSRLLSDRFSAERPKGSFSTLEIQRTEQGDSAMYLCASSFRQGFYEQYFGPGTRLTVT.

The rearrangement joins TRBV4-1 to TRBJ1-4; possibly TRBD1 for D (6 bases). This CDR3 has 17 residues. The germline V and J ends were trimmed by 3 bases and 1 base, with 15 bases remaining between them. Germline V gives CDR1 MGHRA, CDR2 YSYEKL. The CDR3 here is CASSQETGWETNEKLFF. The DNA of the CDR3 is TGCGCCAGCAGCCAGGAGACAGGTTGGGAAACTAATGAAAAACTGTTTTTT.

J is TRBJ2-5 and V is TRBV5-6; TRBD2 is a possible D gene (6 bases). Per the germline V gene, CDR1 is SGHDT and CDR2 is YYEEEE. V lost 1 base, J lost 4 bases, and 8 bases lay in between. CDR3 length: 13 residues. In DNA, the CDR3 is TGTGCCAGCAGCTTGCTCGGGGGAGAGACCCAGTACTTC. Its protein is CASSLLGGETQYF.